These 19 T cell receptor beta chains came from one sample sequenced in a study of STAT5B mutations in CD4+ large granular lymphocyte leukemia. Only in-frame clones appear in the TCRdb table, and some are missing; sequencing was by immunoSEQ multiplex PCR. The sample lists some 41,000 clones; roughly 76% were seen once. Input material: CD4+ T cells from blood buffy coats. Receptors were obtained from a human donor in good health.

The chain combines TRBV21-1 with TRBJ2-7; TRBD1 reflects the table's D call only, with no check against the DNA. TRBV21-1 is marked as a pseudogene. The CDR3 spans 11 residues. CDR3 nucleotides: TGTGCCAGCTTTAGGACAAGGGGGCAGTACTTC. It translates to CASFRTRGQYF.

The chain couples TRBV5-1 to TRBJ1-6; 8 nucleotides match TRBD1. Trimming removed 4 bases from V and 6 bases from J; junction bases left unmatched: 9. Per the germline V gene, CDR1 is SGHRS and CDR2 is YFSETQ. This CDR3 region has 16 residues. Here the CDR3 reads CASSPGQGGFNSPLHF. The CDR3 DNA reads TGCGCCAGCAGCCCAGGACAGGGAGGCTTTAATTCACCCCTCCACTTT.

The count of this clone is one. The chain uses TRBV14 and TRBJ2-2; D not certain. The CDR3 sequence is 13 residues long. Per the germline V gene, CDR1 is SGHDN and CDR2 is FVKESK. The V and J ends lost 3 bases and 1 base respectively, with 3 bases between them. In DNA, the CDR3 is TGTGCCAGCAGCCAGGGGAACACCGGGGAGCTGTTTTTT. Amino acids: CASSQGNTGELFF.

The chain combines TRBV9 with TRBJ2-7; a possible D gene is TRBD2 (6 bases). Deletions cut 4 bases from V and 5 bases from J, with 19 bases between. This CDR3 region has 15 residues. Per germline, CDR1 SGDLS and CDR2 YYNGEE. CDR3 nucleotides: TGTGCCAGCAGCTCCGCTGCGGGGCGGCTCCACGAGCAGTACTTC. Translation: CASSSAAGRLHEQYF.

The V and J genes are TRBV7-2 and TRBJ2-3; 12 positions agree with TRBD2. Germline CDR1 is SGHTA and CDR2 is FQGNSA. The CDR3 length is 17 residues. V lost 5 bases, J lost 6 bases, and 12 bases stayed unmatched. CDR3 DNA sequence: TGTGCCAGCAGCCCAGAGGGGCTAGCGGGAGGGAGGGATACGCAGTATTTT. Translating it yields CASSPEGLAGGRDTQYF.

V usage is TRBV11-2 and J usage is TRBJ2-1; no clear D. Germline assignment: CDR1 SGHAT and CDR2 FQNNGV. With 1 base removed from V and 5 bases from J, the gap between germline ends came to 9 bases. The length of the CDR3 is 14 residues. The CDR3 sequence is CASSLGPSNNEQFF. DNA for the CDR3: TGTGCCAGCAGCTTAGGTCCCTCTAACAATGAGCAGTTCTTC.

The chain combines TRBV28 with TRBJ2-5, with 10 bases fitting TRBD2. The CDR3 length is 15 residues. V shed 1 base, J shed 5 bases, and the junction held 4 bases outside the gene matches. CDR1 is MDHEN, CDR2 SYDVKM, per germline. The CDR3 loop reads CASSLSSGGDETQYF. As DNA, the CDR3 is TGTGCCAGCAGTTTATCGAGCGGGGGGGATGAGACCCAGTACTTC.

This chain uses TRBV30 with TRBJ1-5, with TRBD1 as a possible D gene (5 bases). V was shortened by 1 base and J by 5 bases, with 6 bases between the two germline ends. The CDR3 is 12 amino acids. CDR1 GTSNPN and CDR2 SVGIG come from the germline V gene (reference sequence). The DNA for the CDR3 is TGTGCCTGGAGTGAAGGGGATCAGCCCCAGCATTTT. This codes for CAWSEGDQPQHF.

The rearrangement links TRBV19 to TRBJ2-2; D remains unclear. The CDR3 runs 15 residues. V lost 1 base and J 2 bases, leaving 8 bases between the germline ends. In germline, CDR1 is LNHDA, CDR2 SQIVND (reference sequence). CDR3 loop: CASSIGSANTGELFF. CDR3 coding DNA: TGTGCCAGTAGTATAGGGAGCGCTAACACCGGGGAGCTGTTTTTT.

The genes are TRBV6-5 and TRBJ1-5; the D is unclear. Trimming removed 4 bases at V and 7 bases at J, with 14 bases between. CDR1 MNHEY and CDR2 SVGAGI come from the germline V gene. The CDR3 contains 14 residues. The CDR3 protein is CASSSPDGNQPQHF. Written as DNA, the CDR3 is TGTGCCAGCAGTTCCCCGGACGGTAACCAGCCCCAGCATTTT.

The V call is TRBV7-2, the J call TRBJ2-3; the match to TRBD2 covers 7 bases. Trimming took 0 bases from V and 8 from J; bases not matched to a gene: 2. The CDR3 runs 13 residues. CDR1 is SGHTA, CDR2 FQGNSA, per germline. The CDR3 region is CASSLAGRGTQYF. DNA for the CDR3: TGTGCCAGCAGCTTAGCGGGGAGGGGTACGCAGTATTTT.

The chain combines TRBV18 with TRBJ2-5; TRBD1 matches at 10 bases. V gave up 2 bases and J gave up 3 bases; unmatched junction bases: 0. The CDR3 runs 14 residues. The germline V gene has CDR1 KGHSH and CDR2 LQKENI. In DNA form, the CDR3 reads TGTGCCAGCTCACCAGGGACAGGGGAAGAGACCCAGTACTTC. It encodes CASSPGTGEETQYF.

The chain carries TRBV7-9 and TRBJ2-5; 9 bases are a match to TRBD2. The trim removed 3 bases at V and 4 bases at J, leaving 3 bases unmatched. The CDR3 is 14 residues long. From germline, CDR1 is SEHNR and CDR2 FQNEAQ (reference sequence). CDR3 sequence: CASSFAGGVETQYF. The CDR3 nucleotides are TGTGCCAGCAGCTTTGCGGGAGGGGTAGAGACCCAGTACTTC.

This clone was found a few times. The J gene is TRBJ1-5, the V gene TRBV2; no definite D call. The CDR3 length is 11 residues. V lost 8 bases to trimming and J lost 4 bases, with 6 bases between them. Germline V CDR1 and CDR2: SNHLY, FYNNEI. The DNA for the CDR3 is TGTGCCAGCGGGTTGAATCAGCCCCAGCATTTT. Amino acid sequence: CASGLNQPQHF. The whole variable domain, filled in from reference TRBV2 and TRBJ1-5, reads EPEVTQTPSHQVTQMGQEVILRCVPISNHLYFYWYRQILGQKVEFLVSFYNNEISEKSEIFDDQFSVERPDGSNFTLKIRSTKLEDSAMYFCASGLNQPQHFGDGTRLSIL.

CDR3 coding DNA: TGTGCCACAAACTGGATATCCGGGGAGACCCAGTACTTC. It yields the protein CATNWISGETQYF. The genes are TRBV2 and TRBJ2-5; no firm D call. The CDR3 runs to 13 residues. V lost 10 bases to trimming and J lost 5 bases, with 17 bases between them. Germline lookup yields CDR1 SNHLY and CDR2 FYNNEI.

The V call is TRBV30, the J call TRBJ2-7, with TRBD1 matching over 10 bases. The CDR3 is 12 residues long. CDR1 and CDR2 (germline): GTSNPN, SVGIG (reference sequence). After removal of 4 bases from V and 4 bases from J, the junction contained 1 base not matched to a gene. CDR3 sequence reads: CAWMGQGYEQYF. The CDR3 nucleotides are TGTGCCTGGATGGGACAGGGGTACGAGCAGTACTTC.

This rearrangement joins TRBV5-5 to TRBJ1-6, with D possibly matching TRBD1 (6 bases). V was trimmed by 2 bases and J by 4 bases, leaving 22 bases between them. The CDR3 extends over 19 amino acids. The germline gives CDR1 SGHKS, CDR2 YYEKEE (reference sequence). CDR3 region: CASSLVAGVSGHYNSPLHF. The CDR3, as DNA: TGTGCCAGCAGCTTAGTCGCAGGGGTTTCGGGACATTATAATTCACCCCTCCACTTT.

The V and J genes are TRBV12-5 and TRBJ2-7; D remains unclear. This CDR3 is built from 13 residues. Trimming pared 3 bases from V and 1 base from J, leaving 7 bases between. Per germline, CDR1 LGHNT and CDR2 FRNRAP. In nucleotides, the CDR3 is TGTGCTAGTGGTTTTTGGGATTCCTACGAGCAGTACTTC. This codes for CASGFWDSYEQYF.

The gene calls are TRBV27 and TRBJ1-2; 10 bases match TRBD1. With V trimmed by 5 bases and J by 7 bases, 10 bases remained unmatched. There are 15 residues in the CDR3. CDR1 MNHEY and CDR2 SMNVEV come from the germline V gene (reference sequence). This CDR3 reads CASSGRTGGVGGYTF. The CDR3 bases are TGTGCCAGCAGTGGCCGGACAGGGGGGGTAGGTGGCTACACCTTC.